The 15 T cell receptor beta chains listed next were all sequenced from one sample in a study of cytomegalovirus exposure and HLA in healthy donors. Both 60 Vbeta primers and 13 Jbeta primers went into the PCR. The protocol was immunoSEQ multiplex PCR, while the TCRdb copy is restricted to in-frame clones and leaves out a portion. Of some 140,000 clones in the sample, about 80% were seen once. The sequencing input was PBMCs. The receptors here all came from a man aged 25 to 40 in good health and CMV-seropositive.

The chain is built from TRBV6-1 and TRBJ2-3; 11 bases match TRBD2. Trimming cost V 3 bases and J 0 bases; bases outside gene matches: 8. The CDR3 has 18 amino acids. Germline CDR1 and CDR2: MNHNS and SASEGT. CDR3 nucleotide sequence: TGTGCCAGCAGTGAGACTAGCGGGACGGTCCTAAGCACAGATACGCAGTATTTT. Protein product: CASSETSGTVLSTDTQYF.

The chain has TRBV4-2 and TRBJ2-7; TRBD2 might be the D (5 bases). Germline-derived CDR1 and CDR2 are LGHNA and YNFKEQ. Trimming left V 0 bases short and J 9 bases short, with 12 bases between. This CDR3 region has 13 residues. CDR3 nucleotides: TGTGCCAGCAGCCAAGAGAGGCGGGCGGCGCAGTACTTC. Encoded protein: CASSQERRAAQYF.

The genes are TRBV4-1 and TRBJ2-7; D is possibly TRBD1 (5 bases). Germline CDR1 reads MGHRA; CDR2 reads YSYEKL. The CDR3 has 15 residues. Trimming took 1 base from V and 1 from J, leaving 11 bases between them. The DNA for the CDR3 is TGCGCCAGCAGCCAAGGTCAGGGAAGTTCCTACGAGCAGTACTTC. Translation gives CASSQGQGSSYEQYF.

The chain links TRBV5-6 to TRBJ2-1; 7 positions agree with TRBD2. The length of the CDR3 is 16 residues. With V trimmed by 0 bases and J by 6 bases, 9 bases remained unmatched. Per the germline V gene, CDR1 is SGHDT and CDR2 is YYEEEE. The CDR3 is CASSLGQAGFGNEQFF. CDR3 in DNA: TGTGCCAGCAGCTTGGGGCAAGCGGGATTTGGCAATGAGCAGTTCTTC.

This chain joins TRBV7-2 and TRBJ2-5; D is perhaps TRBD1 (6 bases). V shed 2 bases and J shed 5 bases, with 15 bases lying between them. The CDR3 has 15 residues. Germline assignment: CDR1 SGHTA and CDR2 FQGNSA. The CDR3 DNA sequence: TGTGCCAGCAGCTTACGAGGGCAGGGGTGGGAGACCCAGTACTTC. Amino acid sequence: CASSLRGQGWETQYF.

The chain has TRBV10-3 and TRBJ2-3, with a tentative D call TRBD1 (6 bases). Trimming shortened V by 2 bases and J by 8 bases, and 11 bases separated the two germline ends. Per the germline V gene, CDR1 is ENHRY and CDR2 is SYGVKD. This CDR3 contains 13 residues. The CDR3 protein is CAISEPAGVTQYF. CDR3 nucleotide sequence: TGTGCCATCAGTGAGCCGGCAGGGGTTACGCAGTATTTT.

The V and J genes are TRBV6-5 and TRBJ2-2; D may be TRBD1 (5 bases). CDR1 and CDR2 from the germline V gene are MNHEY and SVGAGI. Trimming stripped 5 bases from V and 6 bases from J, with 13 bases between. CDR3 length: 14 residues. CDR3 amino acids: CASSEMGRAGELFF. The CDR3 coding sequence is TGTGCCAGCAGTGAAATGGGCAGGGCCGGGGAGCTGTTTTTT.

This clone appeared once. The chain joins TRBV9 to TRBJ2-7; 7 bases match TRBD2. With 1 base clipped from V and 2 bases from J, the junction kept 9 bases outside the gene matches. In germline, CDR1 is SGDLS, CDR2 YYNGEE. This CDR3 is built from 16 residues. The CDR3: CASSVRSSGPTYEQYF. The CDR3 coding sequence is TGTGCCAGCAGCGTAAGGAGTAGCGGGCCGACCTACGAGCAGTACTTC.

V and J are TRBV9 and TRBJ2-7, with D maybe TRBD1 (6 bases). CDR1 is SGDLS, CDR2 YYNGEE, per germline. The germline V and J ends were trimmed by 0 bases and 1 base, with 8 bases remaining between them. The CDR3 length is 14 residues. CDR3: CASSVDQGSYEQYF. CDR3 coding DNA: TGTGCCAGCAGCGTAGACCAGGGGTCCTACGAGCAGTACTTC. Full variable domain (rest looked up from reference TRBV9 and TRBJ2-7): DSGVTQTPKHLITATGQRVTLRCSPRSGDLSVYWYQQSLDQGLQFLIQYYNGEERAKGNILERFSAQQFPDLHSELNLSSLELGDSALYFCASSVDQGSYEQYFGPGTRLTVT.

The chain employs TRBV5-1 and TRBJ2-2; 10 nucleotides agree with TRBD1. Trimming cost V 4 bases and J 3 bases; bases outside gene matches: 3. The V gene's germline CDR1 is SGHRS and CDR2 YFSETQ. CDR3 length: 15 residues. CDR3 nucleotide sequence: TGCGCCAGCAGCCGACAGGGGGCGGACACCGGGGAGCTGTTTTTT. Translating it yields CASSRQGADTGELFF.

This clone was detected a few times. The chain couples TRBV2 to TRBJ2-5; 8 nucleotides line up with TRBD2. The length of the CDR3 is 15 residues. Germline assignment: CDR1 SNHLY and CDR2 FYNNEI. The V and J ends lost 7 bases and 4 bases, in that order; junction bases with no gene match: 11. Here the CDR3 DNA reads TGTGCCAGCAACCGGCGGGGGGCGCAGGGAGAGACCCAGTACTTC. It is translated as CASNRRGAQGETQYF. The full variable domain, rest sourced from reference TRBV2 and TRBJ2-5, is EPEVTQTPSHQVTQMGQEVILRCVPISNHLYFYWYRQILGQKVEFLVSFYNNEISEKSEIFDDQFSVERPDGSNFTLKIRSTKLEDSAMYFCASNRRGAQGETQYFGPGTRLLVL.

This chain connects TRBV18 to TRBJ1-3, with D tentatively TRBD1 (6 bases). The ends were cut back, 6 bases at V and 0 bases at J, with 15 bases in the middle. The CDR3 consists of 16 residues. Germline V CDR1 and CDR2: KGHSH, LQKENI. CDR3 DNA sequence: TGTGCCAGCTCGCCTACAGGGACGAGCTCTGGAAACACCATATATTTT. It codes for CASSPTGTSSGNTIYF.

V usage is TRBV4-2 and J usage is TRBJ1-4; tentative D call: TRBD1 (6 bases). V was clipped by 1 base and J by 7 bases, with 13 bases between them. This CDR3 has 15 amino acids. Germline CDR1 reads LGHNA; CDR2 reads YNFKEQ. The CDR3 DNA reads as TGTGCCAGCAGCCAAGGGACAGAATCTGGTGAAAAACTGTTTTTT. Protein product: CASSQGTESGEKLFF.

The V and J genes are TRBV28 and TRBJ2-5, with 9 bases identical to TRBD2. This CDR3 region has 15 residues. Germline assignment: CDR1 MDHEN and CDR2 SYDVKM. J lost 3 bases, V lost 6 bases, and 8 bases had no gene match. The CDR3 region is CASRPATSGEETQYF. CDR3 in DNA: TGTGCCAGCAGACCCGCGACTAGCGGAGAAGAGACCCAGTACTTC.

The J gene is TRBJ2-7, the V gene TRBV5-1, with TRBD2 identical over 9 bases. V trimming: 1 base; J trimming: 0 bases; junction bases outside the gene matches: 11. Germline V gives CDR1 SGHRS, CDR2 YFSETQ. CDR3 length equals 18 residues. Here the CDR3 DNA reads TGCGCCAGCAGCTTGACGATAGTTGGCGGGAGGGACTCCTACGAGCAGTACTTC. This sequence encodes CASSLTIVGGRDSYEQYF.